One and the same sample provided the 22 T cell receptor beta chains below, sequenced in a study of shared clonotypes between healthy human individuals. Method: immunoSEQ multiplex PCR; TCRdb's copy keeps in-frame clones and lacks some. The table records around 340,000 clones, less than 85% of them present only once. The source material was memory CD4+ T cells sorted from blood. The subset: CD45RA-negative fraction. All receptors derive from a man younger than 40 in good health.

The chain carries TRBV5-1 and TRBJ2-5, with D unclear. With 4 bases removed from V and 3 bases from J, the gap between germline ends came to 4 bases. The V gene's germline CDR1 is SGHRS and CDR2 YFSETQ. CDR3 length: 11 amino acids. CDR3 sequence (DNA): TGCGCCAGCAGCCGTGAAGAGACCCAGTACTTC. Translated: CASSREETQYF.

The V and J genes are TRBV29-1 and TRBJ2-5; D ambiguous. Germline V CDR1 and CDR2: SQVTM, ANQGSEA. The CDR3 runs to 11 residues. Trimming shortened V by 5 bases and J by 2 bases, and 6 bases separated the two germline ends. The CDR3 spells CSVSNQETQYF. In nucleotides, the CDR3 is TGCAGCGTTTCGAATCAAGAGACCCAGTACTTC. Looking up the rest from reference TRBV29-1 and TRBJ2-5 gives the full variable domain: SAVISQKPSRDICQRGTSLTIQCQVDSQVTMMFWYRQQPGQSLTLIATANQGSEATYESGFVIDKFPISRPNLTFSTLTVSNMSPEDSSIYLCSVSNQETQYFGPGTRLLVL.

The rearrangement links TRBV6-1 to TRBJ2-3, with D perhaps assigned TRBD1 or TRBD2 (5 bases each). Germline CDR1 is MNHNS and CDR2 is SASEGT. V was pared by 6 bases and J by 7 bases, with 14 bases between. This CDR3 region has 13 residues. CDR3 in DNA: TGTGCCAGCAGCCTACTAGGGGTAAATACGCAGTATTTT. Translating gives CASSLLGVNTQYF.

The J gene is TRBJ2-7, the V gene TRBV5-1; no definite D call. The germline V and J ends were trimmed by 0 bases and 5 bases, with 6 bases remaining between them. Germline V gene lookup returns CDR1 SGHRS and CDR2 YFSETQ. There are 12 residues in the CDR3. The CDR3 reads CASSLAFDEQYF. DNA of the CDR3: TGCGCCAGCAGCTTGGCCTTCGACGAGCAGTACTTC.

The V call is TRBV14, the J call TRBJ2-7; no definite D call. CDR3 length equals 14 residues. Deletions cut 1 base from V and 2 bases from J, with 9 bases between. Looked up from germline, CDR1 is SGHDN and CDR2 is FVKESK. The CDR3 loop is CASSQVEFAYEQYF. DNA for the CDR3: TGTGCCAGCAGCCAAGTCGAATTTGCCTACGAGCAGTACTTC.

The chain recombines TRBV28 with TRBJ1-2; possible D gene TRBD1, 6 bases. Trimming took off 3 bases at V and 7 bases at J, with 24 bases between the two ends. The CDR3 has 17 amino acids. Looked up from germline, CDR1 is MDHEN and CDR2 is SYDVKM. The CDR3 DNA reads TGTGCCAGCAGTTTGCCGCCGGGATCGGGGGCAGGATTTGGCTACACCTTC. Its protein product is CASSLPPGSGAGFGYTF.

The chain combines TRBV28 with TRBJ2-7; D is undetermined. CDR3 length equals 12 residues. CDR1 is MDHEN, CDR2 SYDVKM, per germline. V lost 5 bases and J lost 7, with 12 bases in between. The CDR3 region is CASSSLGWEQYF. The CDR3 coding sequence is TGTGCCAGCAGTAGTTTGGGCTGGGAGCAGTACTTC.

J is TRBJ2-3 and V is TRBV6-1; 13 positions agree with TRBD2. Germline loops: CDR1 MNHNS, CDR2 SASEGT. V gave up 7 bases and J gave up 6 bases; unmatched junction bases: 7. The CDR3 has 15 amino acids. The CDR3 spells CASTRTSGSPDTQYF. The CDR3 DNA is TGTGCCAGCACCAGGACTAGCGGGAGCCCCGATACGCAGTATTTT.

This chain joins TRBV5-1 and TRBJ1-1; 8 bases align to TRBD1. CDR3 length equals 15 residues. The V gene's germline CDR1 is SGHRS and CDR2 YFSETQ. V gave up 3 bases and J gave up 3 bases; unmatched junction bases: 7. CDR3 loop: CASSSGQGWDTEAFF. CDR3 bases: TGCGCCAGCAGCTCCGGACAGGGATGGGACACTGAAGCTTTCTTT.

A few counts support this clone. This chain connects TRBV28 to TRBJ1-2; D possibly corresponds to TRBD1 (5 bases). This CDR3 is built from 14 residues. Germline CDR1 MDHEN, CDR2 SYDVKM. V shed 5 bases and J shed 5 bases, with 15 bases lying between them. As DNA, the CDR3 is TGTGCCAGCAGTACACCGGGACGGACTTATGGCTACACCTTC. As protein: CASSTPGRTYGYTF.

This clone was observed a handful of times. J is TRBJ2-7 and V is TRBV27, with a possible D match to TRBD1 (5 bases). Trimming removed 5 bases at V and 3 bases at J, with 14 bases between. The CDR3 has 14 residues. Germline V gene lookup returns CDR1 MNHEY and CDR2 SMNVEV (reference sequence). CDR3 amino acids: CASSPRQSLYEQYF. CDR3 bases: TGTGCCAGCAGTCCACGACAGAGCCTCTACGAGCAGTACTTC.

The chain is built from TRBV5-3 and TRBJ1-2; perhaps TRBD1 as D (6 bases). TRBV5-3 has ORF status, its function being uncertain. V lost 6 bases and J lost 0, with 21 bases in between. The CDR3 has 17 residues. CDR3 in amino acids: CARTWNNRVEANYGYTF. As DNA, the CDR3 is TGTGCCAGAACCTGGAACAACAGGGTGGAAGCTAACTATGGCTACACCTTC.

This chain uses TRBV6-4 with TRBJ2-2; 8 bases agree with TRBD2. Looked up from germline, CDR1 is MRHNA and CDR2 is SNTAGT. Trimming removed 3 bases from V and 3 bases from J; junction bases left unmatched: 9. The CDR3 loop spans 17 amino acids. CDR3 amino acids: CASSEESAGGYTGELFF. CDR3 sequence (DNA): TGTGCCAGCAGTGAGGAGAGTGCGGGAGGTTACACCGGGGAGCTGTTTTTT.

This clone was picked up one time. A much bigger clone sits one base away, suggesting this may be a read error. The chain carries TRBV7-2 and TRBJ2-1, with a possible D match to TRBD2 (5 bases). The CDR3 length is 14 residues. CDR1 is SGHTA and CDR2 is FQGNSA in the germline V gene. The CDR3 bases are TGTGCCAACAGCTTAAATAGGCATGGAGGTGAGCAGTTCTTC. Protein: CANSLNRHGGEQFF.

V usage is TRBV19 and J usage is TRBJ2-3; the match to TRBD1 covers 10 bases. Germline CDR1 LNHDA, CDR2 SQIVND (reference sequence). CDR3 length: 17 amino acids. The V segment lost 5 bases and the J segment 2 bases; nucleotides outside the gene matches: 10. The CDR3 DNA reads TGTGCCAGTAGTCCTAACCCGAGACAGGGGGCCACAGATACGCAGTATTTT. Residues: CASSPNPRQGATDTQYF.

V gene TRBV10-3 combines with J gene TRBJ1-1, with TRBD1 identical over 8 bases. This CDR3 comprises 15 residues. Trimming at V came to 3 bases and at J to 6 bases, leaving 9 bases not matched to a gene. CDR1 is ENHRY and CDR2 is SYGVKD in the germline V gene. This CDR3 is CAISDFRQGKAEAFF. The DNA for the CDR3 is TGTGCCATCAGTGACTTCAGACAGGGGAAGGCTGAAGCTTTCTTT.

This chain connects TRBV5-1 to TRBJ2-3; the match to TRBD2 covers 10 bases. The CDR3 spans 14 residues. CDR1 is SGHRS, CDR2 YFSETQ, per germline. The ends lost 3 bases at V and 4 bases at J; junction bases unmatched: 2. The CDR3 region has the DNA TGCGCCAGCAGCTGGGGACTAGCGTCAGATACGCAGTATTTT. As protein: CASSWGLASDTQYF.

There are a few counts of this clone. This chain connects TRBV7-9 to TRBJ1-2; TRBD1 might be the D (5 bases). Germline lookup yields CDR1 SEHNR and CDR2 FQNEAQ (reference sequence). The CDR3 runs 14 residues. The V and J ends lost 0 bases and 4 bases respectively, with 9 bases between them. CDR3 coding DNA: TGTGCCAGCAGCTTAGCGGGGGTTAGCTATGGCTACACCTTC. Translated, it gives CASSLAGVSYGYTF.

The CDR3 is CASSLTVSGNTIYF. CDR3 in DNA: TGTGCCAGCTCATTGACAGTCTCTGGAAACACCATATATTTT. V usage is TRBV18 and J usage is TRBJ1-3, with D tentatively TRBD1 (5 bases). The CDR3 has 14 residues. The germline V gene has CDR1 KGHSH and CDR2 LQKENI. Trimming removed 5 bases from V and 0 bases from J, with 8 bases in between.

V gene TRBV18 combines with J gene TRBJ2-5; TRBD1 agrees at 7 bases. The J call may be in error: the DNA end matches TRBJ2-7 better. The germline V gene has CDR1 KGHSH and CDR2 LQKENI. The CDR3 sequence is 15 residues long. The CDR3 nucleotides read TGTGCCAGTTCGCCGGGACAGCAAAGTTCATACGAGCAGTACTTC. Translating gives CASSPGQQSSYEQYF.

This clone was counted only a few times. Additional DNA sequences in this sample encode the identical CDR3. The chain uses TRBV10-3 and TRBJ2-5; 13 bases map to TRBD2. There are 13 residues in the CDR3. Germline V gene sequence: CDR1 ENHRY, CDR2 SYGVKD. Trimming took 10 bases from V and 5 from J; bases not matched to a gene: 4. This chain's CDR3 is CATGTSGKETQYF. As DNA, the CDR3 is TGTGCCACGGGGACTAGCGGGAAGGAGACCCAGTACTTC.

The count of this clone is one. The V call is TRBV18, the J call TRBJ2-7, with a tentative D call TRBD2 (6 bases). This CDR3 region has 15 residues. Germline V gives CDR1 KGHSH, CDR2 LQKENI. Trimming removed 5 bases at V and 2 bases at J, with 16 bases between. CDR3 DNA sequence: TGTGCCAGCTCAACGCGGGCCGGGAGAACCTACGAGCAGTACTTC. Translated, it gives CASSTRAGRTYEQYF.